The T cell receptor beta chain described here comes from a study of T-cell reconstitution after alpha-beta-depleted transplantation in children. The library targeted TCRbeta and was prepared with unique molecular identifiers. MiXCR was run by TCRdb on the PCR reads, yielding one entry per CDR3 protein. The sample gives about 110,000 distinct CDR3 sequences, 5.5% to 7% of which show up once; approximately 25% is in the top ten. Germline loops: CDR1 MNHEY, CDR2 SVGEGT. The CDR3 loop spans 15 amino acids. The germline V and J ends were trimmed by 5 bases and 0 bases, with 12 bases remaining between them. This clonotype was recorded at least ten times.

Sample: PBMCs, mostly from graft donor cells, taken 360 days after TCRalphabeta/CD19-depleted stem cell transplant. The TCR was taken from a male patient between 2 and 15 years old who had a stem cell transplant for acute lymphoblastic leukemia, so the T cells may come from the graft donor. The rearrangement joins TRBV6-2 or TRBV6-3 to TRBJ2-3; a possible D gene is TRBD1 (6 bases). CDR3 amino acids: CASSLRDTSTDTQYF. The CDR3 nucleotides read TGTGCCAGCAGTCTCCGGGACACTAGCACAGATACGCAGTATTTT.